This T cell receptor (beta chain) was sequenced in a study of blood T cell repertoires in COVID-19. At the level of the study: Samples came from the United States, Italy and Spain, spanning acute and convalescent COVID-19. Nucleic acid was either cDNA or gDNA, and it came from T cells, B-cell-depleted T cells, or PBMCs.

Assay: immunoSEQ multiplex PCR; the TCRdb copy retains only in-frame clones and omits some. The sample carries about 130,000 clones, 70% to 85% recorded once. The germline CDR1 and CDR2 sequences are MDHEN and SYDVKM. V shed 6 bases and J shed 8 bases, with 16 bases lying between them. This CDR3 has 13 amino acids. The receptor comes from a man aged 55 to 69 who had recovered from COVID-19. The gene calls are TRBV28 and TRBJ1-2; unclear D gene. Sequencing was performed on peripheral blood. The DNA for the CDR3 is TGTGCCAGCAGGGTTGACTCCGGGGTCGGCTACACCTTC. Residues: CASRVDSGVGYTF.